This T cell receptor beta chain is drawn from a study of shared clonotypes between healthy human individuals. The study's findings and limits: The represented genetic and exposure-history diversity was limited by the small number of donors.

Under the authors' procedure: There were no quality scores in the junction-only immunoSEQ sequences, so filtering differed. Some clones are missing from TCRdb's copy, which holds only in-frame ones; the method was immunoSEQ multiplex PCR. Clone size and the V and J calls come from that table; the DNA yielded D and trimming. Among around 530,000 clones listed, 70% to 80% were seen once. A remark on this clone: As yet, its antigen is unknown.

The CDR3 has 11 amino acids. Germline V gene sequence: CDR1 MDHEN, CDR2 SYDVKM. The V gene lost 4 bases and the J gene lost 4 bases, with 4 bases spanning the gap. Specimen: PBMCs. J is TRBJ1-2 and V is TRBV28; D gene unclear. The sequence came from a woman aged 40 to 55 in good health. Some clones in this sample may be carry-over from other donors' samples. The CDR3 nucleotides read TGTGCCAGCAGTTCGGTCTATGGCTACACCTTC. This sequence encodes CASSSVYGYTF.